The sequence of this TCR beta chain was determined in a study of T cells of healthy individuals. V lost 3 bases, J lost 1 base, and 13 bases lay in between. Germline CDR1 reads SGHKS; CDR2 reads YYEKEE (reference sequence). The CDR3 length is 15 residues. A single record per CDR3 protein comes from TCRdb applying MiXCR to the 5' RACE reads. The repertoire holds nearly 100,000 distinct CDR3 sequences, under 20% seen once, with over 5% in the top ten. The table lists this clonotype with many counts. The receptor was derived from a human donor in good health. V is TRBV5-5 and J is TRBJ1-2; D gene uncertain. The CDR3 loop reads CASSSIAPFNYGYTF. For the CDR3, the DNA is TGTGCCAGCAGCTCGATCGCTCCATTTAACTATGGCTACACCTTC. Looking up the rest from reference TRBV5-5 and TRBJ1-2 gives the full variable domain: DAGVTQSPTHLIKTRGQQVTLRCSPISGHKSVSWYQQVLGQGPQFIFQYYEKEERGRGNFPDRFSARQFPNYSSELNVNALLLGDSALYLCASSSIAPFNYGYTFGSGTRLTVV.